The rows below give T cell receptor beta chains drawn from one sample of a study of cytomegalovirus exposure and HLA in healthy donors. Assay used: immunoSEQ multiplex PCR; TCRdb lists only in-frame clones, some missing. This table lists about 200,000 clones. The specimen was PBMCs. The receptors were gathered from a man aged 25-45 years in good health and CMV-seronegative. CDR3s include the opening cysteine and the closing phenylalanine or tryptophan. D genes are given only for firm matches.

j_call: TRBJ2-2; d_call: -; v_call: TRBV5-5; cdr3_aa: CASSLFNPANTGELFF; cdr3_nt: TGTGCCAGCAGCTTGTTCAACCCAGCGAACACCGGGGAGCTGTTTTTT
j_call: TRBJ2-2; d_call: TRBD2; v_call: TRBV5-1; cdr3_aa: CASSLSAGTRGTGELFF; cdr3_nt: TGCGCCAGCAGCTTATCAGCGGGAACGCGAGGCACCGGGGAGCTGTTTTTT
j_call: TRBJ1-1; d_call: TRBD1; v_call: TRBV27; cdr3_aa: CASSQTGRNTEAFF; cdr3_nt: TGTGCCAGCAGTCAGACAGGGAGGAACACTGAAGCTTTCTTT
j_call: TRBJ2-7; d_call: TRBD1; v_call: TRBV10-3; cdr3_aa: CAISGQGLTRSYEQYF; cdr3_nt: TGTGCCATCAGTGGACAGGGCCTAACCAGATCCTACGAGCAGTACTTC
j_call: TRBJ2-3; d_call: TRBD2; v_call: TRBV28; cdr3_aa: CASSLSGLAGGTDTQYF; cdr3_nt: TGTGCCAGCAGTTTATCCGGACTAGCGGGGGGCACAGATACGCAGTATTTT
j_call: TRBJ1-1; d_call: TRBD1; v_call: TRBV5-6; cdr3_aa: CASSLGQGLNTEAFF; cdr3_nt: TGTGCCAGCAGCTTGGGACAGGGGCTGAACACTGAAGCTTTCTTT
j_call: TRBJ2-1; d_call: -; v_call: TRBV18; cdr3_aa: CASSPVSGHNEQFF; cdr3_nt: TGTGCCAGCTCACCAGTGAGCGGGCACAATGAGCAGTTCTTC
j_call: TRBJ1-3; d_call: -; v_call: TRBV10-1; cdr3_aa: CASSDGVSGNTIYF; cdr3_nt: TGCGCCAGCAGTGACGGAGTCTCTGGAAACACCATATATTTT
j_call: TRBJ1-6; d_call: TRBD1; v_call: TRBV27; cdr3_aa: CASSPITGGSDNSPLHF; cdr3_nt: TGTGCCAGCAGTCCGATAACAGGGGGCAGCGATAATTCACCCCTCCACTTT
j_call: TRBJ2-5; d_call: -; v_call: TRBV6-5; cdr3_aa: CASSYSNTQETQYF; cdr3_nt: TGTGCCAGCAGTTACTCGAACACCCAAGAGACCCAGTACTTC
j_call: TRBJ2-3; d_call: TRBD1; v_call: TRBV29-1; cdr3_aa: CSVDSGQGTDTQYF; cdr3_nt: TGCAGCGTCGATTCAGGACAGGGGACAGATACGCAGTATTTT
j_call: TRBJ1-2; d_call: -; v_call: TRBV29-1; cdr3_aa: CSLKILAEHNYGYTF; cdr3_nt: TGCAGCCTTAAGATCCTCGCAGAACATAACTATGGCTACACCTTC
j_call: TRBJ2-3; d_call: -; v_call: TRBV4-1; cdr3_aa: CASSQVSGTGYSGTDTQYF; cdr3_nt: TGCGCCAGCAGCCAAGTTAGCGGGACAGGGTATTCGGGCACAGATACGCAGTATTTT
j_call: TRBJ1-2; d_call: TRBD1; v_call: TRBV9; cdr3_aa: CASSPRPQGATNYGYTF; cdr3_nt: TGTGCCAGCAGCCCCCGGCCCCAGGGGGCGACTAACTATGGCTACACCTTC
j_call: TRBJ2-5; d_call: TRBD2; v_call: TRBV7-3; cdr3_aa: CASSLGLAGQETQYF; cdr3_nt: TGTGCCAGCAGCTTAGGACTAGCGGGGCAAGAGACCCAGTACTTC
j_call: TRBJ1-5; d_call: TRBD1; v_call: TRBV4-1; cdr3_aa: CASSQIQGGQPQHF; cdr3_nt: TGCGCCAGCAGCCAAATACAGGGGGGTCAGCCCCAGCATTTT
j_call: TRBJ1-1; d_call: -; v_call: TRBV7-6; cdr3_aa: CASSLGGRENTEAFF; cdr3_nt: TGTGCCAGCAGCTTAGGAGGCCGGGAGAACACTGAAGCTTTCTTT